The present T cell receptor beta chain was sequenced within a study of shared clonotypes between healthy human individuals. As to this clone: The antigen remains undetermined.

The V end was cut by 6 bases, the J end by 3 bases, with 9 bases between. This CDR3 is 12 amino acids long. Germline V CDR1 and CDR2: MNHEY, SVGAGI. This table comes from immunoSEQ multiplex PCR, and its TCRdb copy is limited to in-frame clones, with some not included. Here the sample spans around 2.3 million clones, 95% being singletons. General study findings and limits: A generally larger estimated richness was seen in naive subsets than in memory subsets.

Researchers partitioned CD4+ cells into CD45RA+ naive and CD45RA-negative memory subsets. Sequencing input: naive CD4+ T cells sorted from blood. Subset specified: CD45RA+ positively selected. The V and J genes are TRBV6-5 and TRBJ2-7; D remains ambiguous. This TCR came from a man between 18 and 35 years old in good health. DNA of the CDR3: TGTGCCAGCAGCTTCGATCTCTACGAGCAGTACTTC. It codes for CASSFDLYEQYF.